The 22 T cell receptor beta chains listed next were all sequenced from one sample in a study of glioma-infiltrating T cells after dendritic cell vaccination. Time point defined: after dendritic cell vaccination, including at tumor progression/relapse. This table comes from immunoSEQ multiplex PCR, and its TCRdb copy is limited to in-frame clones, with some not included. The top ten clones hold roughly 5.3% of a sample with some 99,000 clones, 65% to 85% of them seen once. This sample comprised blood, obtained after dendritic cell vaccination. These receptors originate from a human donor with glioblastoma.

J is TRBJ1-1 and V is TRBV5-4; D may be TRBD1 (6 bases). This CDR3 has 14 amino acids. V lost 5 bases and J lost 0, with 11 bases in between. Germline V lookup: CDR1 SGHNT, CDR2 YYREEE (reference sequence). In nucleotides, the CDR3 is TGTGCCAGCAGTTCGACAGGAGTGAACACTGAAGCTTTCTTT. It encodes CASSSTGVNTEAFF.

The chain uses TRBV7-2 and TRBJ2-1; a weak D match, TRBD2 (6 bases). V was cut by 7 bases and J by 5 bases, with 12 bases left in between. This CDR3 spans 13 amino acids. Germline V gives CDR1 SGHTA, CDR2 FQGNSA. This CDR3 is CASTLGTHNEQFF. CDR3 nucleotides: TGTGCCAGCACCCTCGGGACTCACAATGAGCAGTTCTTC. Full variable domain (rest looked up from reference TRBV7-2 and TRBJ2-1): GAGVSQSPSNKVTEKGKDVELRCDPISGHTALYWYRQSLGQGLEFLIYFQGNSAPDKSGLPSDRFSAERTGGSVSTLTIQRTQQEDSAVYLCASTLGTHNEQFFGPGTRLTVL.

As regards this clone: At one boundary the junction diverges from the germline segment, which might be a read error. This sequence joins TRBV7-7 and TRBJ2-1, with 9 bases fitting TRBD2. CDR1 SSHAT and CDR2 FNYEAQ come from the germline V gene (reference sequence). The CDR3 extends over 15 amino acids. CDR3 region: CASSFGLAQYNEQFF. The CDR3 nucleotides read TGTGCTAGCAGCTTCGGACTAGCGCAATACAATGAGCAGTTCTTC.

V and J are TRBV9 and TRBJ1-4; 7 nucleotides agree with TRBD1. V shed 6 bases, J shed 5 bases, and the junction held 7 bases outside the gene matches. This CDR3 region has 14 residues. The V gene's germline CDR1 is SGDLS and CDR2 YYNGEE. CDR3 protein: CASNTGAINEKLFF. CDR3 coding DNA: TGTGCCAGCAACACAGGGGCCATCAATGAAAAACTGTTTTTT.

The chain carries TRBV6-1 and TRBJ2-7, with 7 bases fitting TRBD1. Germline V gene sequence: CDR1 MNHNS, CDR2 SASEGT. The length of the CDR3 is 13 residues. After removal of 9 bases from V and 4 bases from J, the junction contained 9 bases not matched to a gene. CDR3 sequence: CASFSGQTYEQYF. As DNA, the CDR3 is TGTGCCAGTTTCTCGGGACAGACATACGAGCAGTACTTC.

The chain uses TRBV18 and TRBJ1-2, with unresolved D. This CDR3 is built from 13 residues. The germline gives CDR1 KGHSH, CDR2 LQKENI. Trimming stripped 3 bases from V and 0 bases from J, with 5 bases between. CDR3 amino acids: CASSPSANYGYTF. Written as DNA, the CDR3 is TGTGCCAGCTCACCTAGTGCTAACTATGGCTACACCTTC.

The V call is TRBV30, the J call TRBJ1-6, with a tentative D call TRBD1 (6 bases). This CDR3 contains 16 residues. The germline CDR1 and CDR2 sequences are GTSNPN and SVGIG (reference sequence). The V end lost 3 bases, the J end lost 6 bases, and 18 bases lay between the germline ends. The CDR3 here is CAWSQAWGQFNSPLHF. The CDR3 DNA sequence: TGTGCCTGGAGCCAAGCGTGGGGGCAGTTTAATTCACCCCTCCACTTT.

The chain employs TRBV28 and TRBJ2-3, with a tentative D call TRBD2 (6 bases). V was clipped by 6 bases and J by 2 bases, with 12 bases between them. Germline CDR1 MDHEN, CDR2 SYDVKM. The CDR3 covers 14 residues. The CDR3 loop is CASRSLLATDTQYF. CDR3 in DNA: TGTGCCAGCAGATCATTACTAGCCACAGATACGCAGTATTTT.

J is TRBJ1-5 and V is TRBV30; possible D gene TRBD1, 6 bases. The CDR3 runs 13 residues. Between the trimmed V and J ends, which lost 5 bases and 7 bases, there was a span of 15 bases. Germline CDR1 GTSNPN, CDR2 SVGIG (reference sequence). Here the CDR3 reads CAWSTGRDQPQHF. DNA of the CDR3: TGTGCCTGGTCTACAGGGAGAGACCAGCCCCAGCATTTT.

This chain links TRBV5-4 with TRBJ1-3; D is unresolved. Germline CDR1 is SGHNT and CDR2 is YYREEE (reference sequence). This CDR3 region has 17 residues. Trimming left V 3 bases short and J 4 bases short, with 20 bases between. CDR3 in DNA: TGTGCCAGCAGCTCTAAGACTGCCCCTTCTGGAGGAAACACCATATATTTT. It encodes CASSSKTAPSGGNTIYF.

V is TRBV6-5 and J is TRBJ2-5; weak D call: TRBD2 (5 bases). The V and J ends lost 4 bases and 5 bases respectively, with 5 bases between them. This CDR3 comprises 11 residues. Germline loops: CDR1 MNHEY, CDR2 SVGAGI. In DNA form, the CDR3 reads TGTGCCAGCAGTTCGGGGGAGACCCAGTACTTC. Encoded protein: CASSSGETQYF.

This chain links TRBV7-9 with TRBJ1-5, with D uncertain. This CDR3 is 13 amino acids long. Germline loops: CDR1 SEHNR, CDR2 FQNEAQ (reference sequence). Trimming cost V 3 bases and J 4 bases, with 7 bases left between them. CDR3 sequence reads: CASSFTGNQPQHF. The CDR3 DNA reads as TGTGCCAGCAGCTTTACGGGGAATCAGCCCCAGCATTTT.

The rearrangement joins TRBV30 to TRBJ2-7, with TRBD2 matching over 11 bases. V shed 7 bases and J 6 bases; nucleotides not matched to a gene: 8. The CDR3 is 13 residues long. Germline values: CDR1 GTSNPN, CDR2 SVGIG (reference sequence). The CDR3 is CASSPGLAVEQYF. DNA for the CDR3: TGTGCCTCCAGTCCGGGACTAGCGGTCGAGCAGTACTTC.

This clone appeared a single time. The chain couples TRBV6-1 to TRBJ2-7; maybe TRBD2 (6 bases). Germline CDR1 and CDR2: MNHNS and SASEGT. V lost 1 base and J lost 7, with 14 bases in between. The CDR3 totals 14 residues. CDR3 sequence: CASSEGGGREEQYF. The CDR3 DNA reads TGTGCCAGCAGTGAAGGGGGAGGTAGGGAAGAGCAGTACTTC.

The V and J genes are TRBV5-4 and TRBJ2-1, with D possibly matching TRBD1 (6 bases). V lost 4 bases, J lost 6 bases, and 14 bases lay in between. CDR3 length equals 14 residues. The germline CDR1 and CDR2 sequences are SGHNT and YYREEE (reference sequence). CDR3 coding DNA: TGTGCCAGCAGCCCAGGACAGTTACTCAATGAGCAGTTCTTC. Protein product: CASSPGQLLNEQFF.

This clone is a singleton in its sample. The J gene is TRBJ1-6, the V gene TRBV6-1; 7 nucleotides line up with TRBD1. This CDR3 spans 13 amino acids. Per germline, CDR1 MNHNS and CDR2 SASEGT. V trimming: 6 bases; J trimming: 7 bases; junction bases outside the gene matches: 3. The CDR3: CASRGRGNSPLHF. The CDR3 DNA sequence: TGTGCCAGCAGAGGCAGGGGGAATTCACCCCTCCACTTT.

Only a few counts were recorded for this clone. J is TRBJ2-1 and V is TRBV21-1; whether TRBD2, the table's D call, matches the DNA was not checked. TRBV21-1 is marked as a pseudogene. There are 16 residues in the CDR3. DNA for the CDR3: TGTGCCAGCAGCAAAGGCGGGACTAGCGGGAGCTATGAGCAGTTCTTC. Protein product: CASSKGGTSGSYEQFF.

This chain joins TRBV29-1 and TRBJ2-2; 8 nucleotides line up with TRBD1. CDR1 is SQVTM, CDR2 ANQGSEA, per germline. This CDR3 has 12 amino acids. With 6 bases clipped from V and 7 bases from J, the junction kept 4 bases outside the gene matches. The CDR3 protein is CSVTGAGGELFF. CDR3 DNA sequence: TGCAGCGTGACAGGGGCCGGCGGGGAGCTGTTTTTT.

The rearrangement joins TRBV29-1 to TRBJ2-5; possible D gene TRBD1, 5 bases. Germline V gene lookup returns CDR1 SQVTM and CDR2 ANQGSEA. The CDR3 is 13 amino acids. With 5 bases removed from V and 1 base from J, the gap between germline ends came to 11 bases. CDR3: CSVRQLSQETQYF. CDR3 DNA sequence: TGCAGCGTTCGACAGCTATCCCAAGAGACCCAGTACTTC. Combining the CDR3 with reference TRBV29-1 and TRBJ2-5 gives the whole variable domain SAVISQKPSRDICQRGTSLTIQCQVDSQVTMMFWYRQQPGQSLTLIATANQGSEATYESGFVIDKFPISRPNLTFSTLTVSNMSPEDSSIYLCSVRQLSQETQYFGPGTRLLVL.

This chain links TRBV28 with TRBJ1-5; TRBD1 might be the D (6 bases). Trimming took off 4 bases at V and 1 base at J, with 14 bases between the two ends. The germline CDR1 and CDR2 sequences are MDHEN and SYDVKM. This CDR3 is 16 amino acids long. CDR3 sequence: CASSSLGGRSNQPQHF. The CDR3 DNA follows: TGTGCCAGCAGTTCCCTCGGGGGGCGGAGCAATCAGCCCCAGCATTTT.

This clone came up once. The chain uses TRBV6-5 and TRBJ2-1, with 7 bases identical to TRBD2. This CDR3 has 15 amino acids. CDR1 MNHEY and CDR2 SVGAGI come from the germline V gene. V was clipped by 6 bases and J by 8 bases; unmatched bases: 13. The CDR3: CASSSRGDGWDEQFF. In nucleotides, the CDR3 is TGTGCCAGCAGCTCCCGGGGGGACGGGTGGGATGAGCAGTTCTTC.

The chain uses TRBV30 and TRBJ2-2; D gene uncertain. The CDR3 covers 15 residues. Trimming removed 0 bases at V and 0 bases at J, with 8 bases between. Germline V lookup: CDR1 GTSNPN, CDR2 SVGIG (reference sequence). Written as DNA, the CDR3 is TGTGCCTGGAGTGTATCACTAACGAACACCGGGGAGCTGTTTTTT. It specifies CAWSVSLTNTGELFF.